The 25 T cell receptor beta chains below all came from one sample that was sequenced in a study of OX40 agonist ivuxolimab in advanced cancers. Libraries were prepared through the immunoSEQ multiplex PCR assay. TCRdb took over this immuneACCESS table, retaining in-frame rearrangements with V and J assigned. Such tables are incomplete; in checked studies, under half of the missing clones stem from an unresolved V gene, and the remainder is unexplained. The sample has 22,000 or so clones on record, about nine tenths of them singletons. The ten most abundant clones make up just over 20% of the sample. This specimen was CD4+ or CD8+ T cells sorted from blood, taken in a trial of the OX40 agonist ivuxolimab. Receptor source: an adult with an advanced solid tumor such as melanoma, head and neck, liver or kidney cancer.

The DNA of the CDR3 is TGTGCCAGCAGCTACCCCAGGGGCGCGGACCCTAGCGGGTACAATGAGCAGTTCTTC. It translates to CASSYPRGADPSGYNEQFF. This chain joins TRBV7-9 and TRBJ2-1, with TRBD2 identical over 8 bases. Per germline, CDR1 SEHNR and CDR2 FQNEAQ (reference sequence). CDR3 length: 19 residues. V was clipped by 4 bases and J by 4 bases; unmatched bases: 18.

V and J are TRBV9 and TRBJ2-1; the D is unclear. The V end lost 0 bases, the J end lost 9 bases, and 19 bases lay between the germline ends. This CDR3 has 16 residues. Germline V gene lookup returns CDR1 SGDLS and CDR2 YYNGEE. The CDR3 DNA follows: TGTGCCAGCAGCGTAGCTAGGACGGAAGGGCAATTTGAGCAGTTCTTC. As protein: CASSVARTEGQFEQFF.

This chain links TRBV4-2 with TRBJ2-3; no firm D call. Germline assignment: CDR1 LGHNA and CDR2 YNFKEQ. V was clipped by 5 bases and J by 6 bases, with 15 bases between them. The CDR3 runs 14 residues. The CDR3: CASSETSPRDTQYF. DNA for the CDR3: TGTGCCAGCAGCGAGACGAGTCCTAGGGATACGCAGTATTTT.

This clone was seen just once. J is TRBJ2-7 and V is TRBV11-2, with D perhaps TRBD2 (7 bases). The CDR3 is 13 residues long. CDR1 SGHAT and CDR2 FQNNGV come from the germline V gene. V gave up 5 bases and J gave up 7 bases, with 15 bases separating them. In DNA form, the CDR3 reads TGTGCCAGCAGCCTAGGGGGGGTGAAGGAGCAGTACTTC. Translating gives CASSLGGVKEQYF.

A single count supports this clone. V is TRBV7-3 and J is TRBJ2-2; tentatively, D is TRBD2 (6 bases). This CDR3 is built from 18 residues. In germline, CDR1 is SGHTA, CDR2 FQGTGA. The V and J ends lost 5 bases and 1 base respectively, with 20 bases between them. Here the CDR3 reads CASSATRRGLLNTGELFF. CDR3 bases: TGTGCCAGCAGCGCGACAAGAAGGGGACTCCTGAACACCGGGGAGCTGTTTTTT.

This clone is a singleton in its sample. The V and J genes are TRBV5-5 and TRBJ2-1, with no clear D. The CDR3 is 10 residues long. The V gene lost 7 bases and the J gene lost 8 bases, with 7 bases spanning the gap. Germline CDR1 is SGHKS and CDR2 is YYEKEE (reference sequence). The CDR3 region has the DNA TGTGCCAGCGTCTCGTATGAGCAGTTCTTC. This sequence encodes CASVSYEQFF. Supplemented by reference TRBV5-5 and TRBJ2-1, the full variable domain reads DAGVTQSPTHLIKTRGQQVTLRCSPISGHKSVSWYQQVLGQGPQFIFQYYEKEERGRGNFPDRFSARQFPNYSSELNVNALLLGDSALYLCASVSYEQFFGPGTRLTVL.

The gene calls are TRBV7-6 and TRBJ2-1; 8 positions match TRBD2. The CDR3 covers 15 residues. Germline trimming cut 1 base from V and 7 bases from J; bases unmatched to any gene: 6. Germline V CDR1 and CDR2: SGHVS, FNYEAQ. The DNA of the CDR3 is TGTGCCAGCAGCTTAGGGGGACTAGTTAGGAATGAGCAGTTCTTC. As protein: CASSLGGLVRNEQFF.

The V and J genes are TRBV4-1 and TRBJ2-1, with 9 bases matching TRBD2. CDR3 length: 15 residues. Germline V gene lookup returns CDR1 MGHRA and CDR2 YSYEKL. Unmatched junction bases numbered 7, after V lost 4 bases and J lost 6 bases. CDR3 nucleotide sequence: TGCGCCAGCAGCCTAACGGCGGGAGGGACCAATGAGCAGTTCTTC. Its translation is CASSLTAGGTNEQFF.

The chain carries TRBV6-1 and TRBJ2-5, with no clear D. This CDR3 has 14 residues. The V end lost 1 base, the J end lost 5 bases, and 11 bases lay between the germline ends. Germline lookup yields CDR1 MNHNS and CDR2 SASEGT. CDR3 region: CASSEVSPQETQYF. Here the CDR3 DNA reads TGTGCCAGCAGTGAAGTGAGTCCGCAGGAGACCCAGTACTTC.

The rearrangement uses TRBV6-5 and TRBJ2-7; D possibly corresponds to TRBD1 (5 bases). The CDR3 is 13 residues long. CDR1 is MNHEY and CDR2 is SVGAGI in the germline V gene. V was pared by 0 bases and J by 3 bases, with 6 bases between. This CDR3 is CASSYSQGYEQYF. CDR3 DNA sequence: TGTGCCAGCAGTTACTCGCAGGGCTACGAGCAGTACTTC.

CDR3 sequence reads: CASSYVRDRIDEQYF. CDR3 sequence (DNA): TGTGCCAGCAGTTATGTTCGGGACAGGATCGACGAGCAGTACTTC. The chain links TRBV6-5 to TRBJ2-7; 8 nucleotides align to TRBD1. V gave up 3 bases and J gave up 5 bases; unmatched junction bases: 9. This CDR3 region has 15 residues. The germline gives CDR1 MNHEY, CDR2 SVGAGI.

The rearrangement links TRBV20-1 to TRBJ2-1, with D hard to call. The germline CDR1 and CDR2 sequences are DFQATT and SNEGSKA (reference sequence). Trimming cost V 5 bases and J 4 bases, with 6 bases left between them. CDR3 size: 11 residues. In nucleotides, the CDR3 is TGCAGTGCTCCTTTATACAATGAGCAGTTCTTC. Amino acid sequence: CSAPLYNEQFF.

The gene calls are TRBV7-6 and TRBJ1-1; maybe TRBD1 (6 bases). Germline-derived CDR1 and CDR2 are SGHVS and FNYEAQ. The CDR3 consists of 18 residues. The germline V and J ends were trimmed by 4 bases and 4 bases, with 25 bases remaining between them. The CDR3 DNA is TGTGCCAGCAGCTCACCCACCCTACAAGACAGGTCGACCACTGAAGCTTTCTTT. Translation: CASSSPTLQDRSTTEAFF.

The chain joins TRBV7-3 to TRBJ2-6; D is ambiguous. Trimming pared 3 bases from V and 2 bases from J, leaving 8 bases between. The germline CDR1 and CDR2 sequences are SGHTA and FQGTGA. This CDR3 has 15 residues. The CDR3 sequence is CASSFLLPGANVLTF. The CDR3 DNA sequence: TGTGCCAGCAGCTTTTTACTTCCTGGGGCCAACGTCCTGACTTTC.

The rearrangement uses TRBV7-9 and TRBJ1-5; 7 nucleotides align to TRBD1. The germline gives CDR1 SEHNR, CDR2 FQNEAQ (reference sequence). The CDR3 is made up of 15 amino acids. J lost 0 bases, V lost 5 bases, and 4 bases had no gene match. DNA of the CDR3: TGTGCCAGCAGCGGGACAGAATATAGCAATCAGCCCCAGCATTTT. It is translated as CASSGTEYSNQPQHF.

V and J are TRBV27 and TRBJ1-4; 11 positions agree with TRBD1. V trimming: 0 bases; J trimming: 10 bases; junction bases outside the gene matches: 4. CDR1 and CDR2 from the germline V gene are MNHEY and SMNVEV (reference sequence). The CDR3 spans 15 residues. CDR3 region: CASSLSGQGGGKLFF. CDR3 bases: TGTGCCAGCAGTTTATCGGGACAGGGGGGGGGAAAACTGTTTTTT.

The chain carries TRBV12-5 and TRBJ2-2; TRBD2 might be the D (5 bases). The V and J ends lost 6 bases and 0 bases respectively, with 14 bases between them. The V gene's germline CDR1 is LGHNT and CDR2 FRNRAP. This CDR3 is built from 16 residues. The CDR3 coding sequence is TGTGCTAGTGGGCATTTGGGAGCTTCGAACACCGGGGAGCTGTTTTTT. Translated: CASGHLGASNTGELFF.

This chain joins TRBV9 and TRBJ2-3; D ambiguous. The CDR3 totals 15 residues. Germline assignment: CDR1 SGDLS and CDR2 YYNGEE. Trimming took off 1 base at V and 2 bases at J, with 11 bases between the two ends. CDR3 in DNA: TGTGCCAGCAGCGTAACTAACAAACTCACAGATACGCAGTATTTT. Translating it yields CASSVTNKLTDTQYF.

This clone showed up just once. CDR3 DNA: TGTGCCAGCCTAGGGGCCGGACGAGGCTACACCTTC. Translating it yields CASLGAGRGYTF. The chain couples TRBV6-6 to TRBJ1-2, with D tentatively TRBD1 (5 bases). Germline V gene lookup returns CDR1 MNHNY and CDR2 SVGAGI (reference sequence). V dropped 8 bases and J dropped 8 bases, with 15 bases sitting between them. The CDR3 contains 12 residues.

This clone was observed a handful of times. V usage is TRBV6-5 and J usage is TRBJ1-4; possible D gene TRBD1, 6 bases. V was clipped by 2 bases and J by 8 bases, with 12 bases between them. The CDR3 length is 14 residues. The germline V gene has CDR1 MNHEY and CDR2 SVGAGI. CDR3 in amino acids: CASSYNRVNEKLFF. In nucleotides, the CDR3 is TGTGCCAGCAGTTACAACAGGGTAAACGAAAAACTGTTTTTT.

This chain links TRBV4-1 with TRBJ2-1; D uncertain. The CDR3 covers 13 residues. Germline CDR1 is MGHRA and CDR2 is YSYEKL. Trimming removed 0 bases at V and 6 bases at J, with 6 bases between. CDR3 sequence reads: CASSQEPSNEQFF. The CDR3 DNA follows: TGCGCCAGCAGCCAAGAGCCGAGCAATGAGCAGTTCTTC.

The rearrangement uses TRBV11-2 and TRBJ2-1; 9 bases agree with TRBD1. The CDR3 is made up of 11 amino acids. Trimming removed 5 bases from V and 15 bases from J; junction bases left unmatched: 5. The germline V gene has CDR1 SGHAT and CDR2 FQNNGV. CDR3: CASSPGTGMFF. In DNA, the CDR3 is TGTGCCAGCAGCCCCGGGACAGGGATGTTCTTC.

J is TRBJ2-6 and V is TRBV29-1; TRBD1 aligns across 10 bases. V trimming: 0 bases; J trimming: 0 bases; junction bases outside the gene matches: 8. The CDR3 totals 19 residues. CDR1 is SQVTM, CDR2 ANQGSEA, per germline. The CDR3 nucleotides are TGCAGCGTTGAAGATTGGGACAGGGGAGGCCTCTCTGGGGCCAACGTCCTGACTTTC. Protein product: CSVEDWDRGGLSGANVLTF. Combining the CDR3 with reference TRBV29-1 and TRBJ2-6 gives the whole variable domain SAVISQKPSRDICQRGTSLTIQCQVDSQVTMMFWYRQQPGQSLTLIATANQGSEATYESGFVIDKFPISRPNLTFSTLTVSNMSPEDSSIYLCSVEDWDRGGLSGANVLTFGAGSRLTVL.

The rearrangement links TRBV18 to TRBJ2-2; D gene ambiguous. V was shortened by 2 bases and J by 6 bases, with 4 bases between the two germline ends. The germline gives CDR1 KGHSH, CDR2 LQKENI. The CDR3 spans 12 residues. The CDR3 protein is CASSPGSGELFF. The CDR3 DNA follows: TGTGCCAGCTCACCAGGGTCCGGGGAGCTGTTTTTT.

The V call is TRBV27, the J call TRBJ1-5, with D hard to call. The CDR3 is 12 residues long. V lost 6 bases and J lost 6, with 9 bases in between. Per germline, CDR1 MNHEY and CDR2 SMNVEV (reference sequence). For the CDR3, the DNA is TGTGCCAGCAGCCCGTTAGGTCAGCCCCAGCATTTT. Its translation is CASSPLGQPQHF.